This TCR beta chain was profiled in a study of cytomegalovirus exposure and HLA in healthy donors. In the PCR, 60 Vbeta and 13 Jbeta primers were used. Clones were sequenced by immunoSEQ multiplex PCR, and TCRdb holds only the in-frame ones, with some missing. The table includes around 200,000 clones, 65% to 85% detected once. CDR3 size: 13 residues. Germline V CDR1 and CDR2: SEHNR, FQNEAQ (reference sequence). V lost 7 bases and J lost 3; bases outside the gene matches: 2. This chain connects TRBV7-9 to TRBJ2-1, with TRBD1 matching 8 bases. The TCR originated in a man aged 50 or older in good health and CMV-seronegative. The sequenced sample consisted of PBMCs. The CDR3 nucleotides are TGTGCCAGCACACAGGGGGGCTACAATGAGCAGTTCTTC. Translation gives CASTQGGYNEQFF.